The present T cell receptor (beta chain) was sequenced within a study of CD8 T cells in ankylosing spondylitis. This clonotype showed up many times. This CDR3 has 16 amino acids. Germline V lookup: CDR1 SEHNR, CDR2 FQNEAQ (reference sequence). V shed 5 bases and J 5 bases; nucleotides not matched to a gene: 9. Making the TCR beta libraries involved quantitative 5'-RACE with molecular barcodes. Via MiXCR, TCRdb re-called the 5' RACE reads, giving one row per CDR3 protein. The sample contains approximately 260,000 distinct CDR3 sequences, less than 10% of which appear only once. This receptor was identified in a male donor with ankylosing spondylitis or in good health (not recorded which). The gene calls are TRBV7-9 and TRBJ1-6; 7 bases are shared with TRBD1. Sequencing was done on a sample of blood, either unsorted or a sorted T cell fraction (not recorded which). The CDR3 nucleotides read TGTGCCAGCAGCAGGGGCCGACAGGGCCATAATTCACCCCTCCACTTT. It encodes CASSRGRQGHNSPLHF.